These 6 T cell receptor beta chains were all obtained from the same sample, sequenced in a study of blood T cell repertoires in COVID-19. TCRdb's table, derived via immunoSEQ multiplex PCR, lists solely in-frame clones and lacks some. The sample has roughly 34,000 clones; 90% are singletons. The sample taken for sequencing was peripheral blood. The receptors here all came from a man of 80 years or more with acute or convalescent COVID-19.

The chain has TRBV11-3 and TRBJ2-7; TRBD2 is a possible D gene (6 bases). V gave up 5 bases and J gave up 0 bases, with 11 bases separating them. The germline V gene has CDR1 SGHNT and CDR2 YENEEA. The CDR3 runs 14 residues. CDR3 region: CASSPGGSSYEQYF. The DNA of the CDR3 is TGTGCCAGCAGCCCCGGGGGTAGCTCCTACGAGCAGTACTTC.

The chain has TRBV7-2 and TRBJ1-3; D is perhaps TRBD1 (5 bases). V was pared by 6 bases and J by 2 bases, with 8 bases between. In germline, CDR1 is SGHTA, CDR2 FQGNSA. This CDR3 contains 13 residues. CDR3 nucleotide sequence: TGTGCCAGCAGTCAACAGGCTGGAAACACCATATATTTT. Protein product: CASSQQAGNTIYF.

The V call is TRBV7-9, the J call TRBJ2-7, with no clear D. From germline, CDR1 is SEHNR and CDR2 FQNEAQ (reference sequence). V gave up 1 base and J gave up 0 bases, with 7 bases separating them. This CDR3 is 14 amino acids long. CDR3 residues: CASSLVSSSYEQYF. DNA of the CDR3: TGTGCCAGCAGCTTAGTGAGTAGCTCCTACGAGCAGTACTTC.

The DNA for the CDR3 is TGTGCCAGCAGCATAGAAGCGGGGGGAACAGATACGCAGTATTTT. Its protein product is CASSIEAGGTDTQYF. The chain has TRBV6-4 and TRBJ2-3; TRBD2 matches 9 bases. V trimming: 6 bases; J trimming: 3 bases; junction bases outside the gene matches: 7. Germline loops: CDR1 MRHNA, CDR2 SNTAGT. This CDR3 spans 15 amino acids.

This chain uses TRBV2 with TRBJ1-3, with TRBD1 matching 7 bases. J lost 2 bases, V lost 3 bases, and 7 bases had no gene match. Per the germline V gene, CDR1 is SNHLY and CDR2 is FYNNEI. The CDR3 consists of 16 residues. The CDR3: CASSDKRGQAGNTIYF. CDR3 nucleotide sequence: TGTGCCAGCAGTGATAAGAGGGGGCAGGCTGGAAACACCATATATTTT.

The J gene is TRBJ1-1, the V gene TRBV16; a possible D gene is TRBD1 (5 bases). CDR3 length: 12 residues. Germline V gene data show CDR1 as KGHSY and CDR2 as FQNENV. V was trimmed by 2 bases and J by 11 bases, leaving 12 bases between them. The CDR3 reads CASSQDRPAAFF. The DNA of the CDR3 is TGTGCCAGCAGCCAAGACAGACCCGCGGCTTTCTTT.